This T cell receptor (beta chain) was captured in a study of T cells in Graves' hyperthyroidism and ophthalmopathy. Notes on the study in general: Ophthalmopathy got predicted by the model a median roughly six months before its onset. Most clonotypes expanded in thyroid above 0.001 were likewise present in blood.

The study excluded patients with uncontrolled infection, other autoimmune disease, pregnancy or lactation. Worth noting for this clonotype: Its antigen remains unidentified.

TCR beta CDR3 regions were amplified from RNA. TCR CDR3 underwent first-round RT-PCR with the HTBI primer set. MiXCR, applied by TCRdb to the multiplex PCR reads, yields one record per CDR3 protein. The sample consists of about 640,000 distinct CDR3 sequences, around 20% of them appearing once. Germline loops: CDR1 SGHTA, CDR2 FQGNSA. The CDR3 runs 13 residues. Deletions cut 1 base from V and 0 bases from J, with 1 base between. This clonotype was obtained from a man aged 25-45 years with Graves' ophthalmopathy. Sequencing input: blood. This chain uses TRBV7-2 with TRBJ2-1, with D unclear. CDR3 protein: CTSSLGSYNEQFF. The CDR3, as DNA: TGTACCAGCAGCTTAGGCTCCTACAATGAGCAGTTCTTC.